One TCR beta chain is described in this entry. Its target is unknown. The assay was immunoSEQ multiplex PCR, and TCRdb's table has in-frame clones only and misses some. The table has under 300,000 clones, about 86% seen once; the top ten hold 0.9% to 1.1%. This sample was taken from a study of cytomegalovirus exposure and HLA in healthy donors. Notes on the study in general: There were fewer than 200 TCR beta chains listed as cytomegalovirus-associated. Most TCR sequences were seen very rarely across donors, but some public TCRs occurred in many.

With V trimmed by 1 base and J by 5 bases, 7 bases remained unmatched. CDR1 and CDR2 (germline): SGHNT, YENEEA. There are 15 residues in the CDR3. V and J are TRBV11-3 and TRBJ2-7; TRBD2 matches 8 bases. The TCR comes from a woman aged 18-29 years in good health and CMV-seronegative. The sequencing input was PBMCs. The CDR3 loop is CASSLVASGLHEQYF. CDR3 sequence (DNA): TGTGCCAGCAGCTTAGTGGCTAGCGGGTTGCACGAGCAGTACTTC.